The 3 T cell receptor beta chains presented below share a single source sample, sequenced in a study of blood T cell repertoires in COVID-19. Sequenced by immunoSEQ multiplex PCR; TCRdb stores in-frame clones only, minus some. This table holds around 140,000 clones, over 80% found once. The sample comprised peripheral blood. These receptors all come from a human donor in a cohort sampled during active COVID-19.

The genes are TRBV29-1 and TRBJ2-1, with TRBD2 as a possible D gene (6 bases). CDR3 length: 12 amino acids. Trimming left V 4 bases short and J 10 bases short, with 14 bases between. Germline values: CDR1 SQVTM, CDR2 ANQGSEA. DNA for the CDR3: TGCAGCGTTGGCCGGTCGGGGGACGAGCAGTTCTTC. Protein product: CSVGRSGDEQFF.

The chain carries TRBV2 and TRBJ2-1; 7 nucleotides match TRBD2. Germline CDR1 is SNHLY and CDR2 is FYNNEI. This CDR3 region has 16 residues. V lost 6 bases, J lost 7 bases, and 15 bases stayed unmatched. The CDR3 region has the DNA TGTGCCAGCAGAGCGGGGTCAACCCCTAGTAGGAATGAGCAGTTCTTC. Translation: CASRAGSTPSRNEQFF.

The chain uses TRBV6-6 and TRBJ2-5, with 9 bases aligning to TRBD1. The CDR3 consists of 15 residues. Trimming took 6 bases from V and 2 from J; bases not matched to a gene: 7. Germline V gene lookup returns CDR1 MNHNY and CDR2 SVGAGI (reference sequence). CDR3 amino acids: CASSPPDRGQETQYF. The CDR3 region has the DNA TGTGCCAGCAGCCCTCCCGACAGGGGGCAAGAGACCCAGTACTTC.